This T cell receptor beta chain is drawn from a study of CD8 T cells in ankylosing spondylitis. Broader study findings: Disease-linked clones reportedly concentrated significantly in matched ankylosing spondylitis synovial fluid. In ankylosing spondylitis blood, a motif of roughly 8 highly homologous TCR beta variants appeared characteristic. In the blood and synovial fluid of reactive arthritis, some motif variants had been previously reported. Relatively rare in peripheral blood, disease-linked clones were also CD8+.

TCR beta libraries were made by quantitative 5'-RACE with molecular barcodes. From the 5' RACE reads, TCRdb called clonotypes with MiXCR, one entry per CDR3 protein. The profile covers about 500,000 distinct CDR3 sequences, with over 9.5% appearing a single time and about 6.8% taken by the ten largest. The CDR3 length is 13 residues. The V gene lost 4 bases and the J gene lost 8 bases, with 12 bases spanning the gap. CDR1 SNHLY and CDR2 FYNNEI come from the germline V gene. This clonotype was picked up many times. Its antigen is not identified. This receptor was taken from a male donor with ankylosing spondylitis. The chain uses TRBV2 and TRBJ2-1, with a weak D call TRBD2 (5 bases). What was sequenced was blood, either unsorted or a sorted T cell fraction (not recorded which). The CDR3 is CASSVRGWYEQFF. The CDR3 nucleotides read TGTGCCAGCAGTGTGCGCGGGTGGTATGAGCAGTTCTTC.